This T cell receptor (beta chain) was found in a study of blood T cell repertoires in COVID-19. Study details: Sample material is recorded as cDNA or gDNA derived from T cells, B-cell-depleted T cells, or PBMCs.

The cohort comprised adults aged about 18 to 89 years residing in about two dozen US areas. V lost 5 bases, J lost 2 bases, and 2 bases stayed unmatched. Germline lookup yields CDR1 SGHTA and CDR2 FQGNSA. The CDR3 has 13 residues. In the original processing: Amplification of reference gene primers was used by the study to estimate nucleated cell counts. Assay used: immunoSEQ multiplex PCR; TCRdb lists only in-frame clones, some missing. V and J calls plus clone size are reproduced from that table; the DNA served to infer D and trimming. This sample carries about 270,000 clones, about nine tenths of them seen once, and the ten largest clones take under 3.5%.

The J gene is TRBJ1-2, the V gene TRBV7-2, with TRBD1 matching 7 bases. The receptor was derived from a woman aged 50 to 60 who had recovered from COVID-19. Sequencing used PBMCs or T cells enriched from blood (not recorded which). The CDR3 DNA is TGTGCCAGCAGCCCGGGACAGAACTATGGCTACACCTTC. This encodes CASSPGQNYGYTF.